Listed here are 22 T cell receptor beta chains from one sample, sequenced in a study of control samples from healthy donors and cancer patients. The table came from immunoSEQ multiplex PCR; TCRdb's copy has only in-frame clones and leaves some out. The sample yields about 110,000 clones, approximately 90% seen once. Sequencing was done on a sample of blood. Receptors were obtained from a woman aged 50 to 65 in good health.

V gene TRBV18 combines with J gene TRBJ2-6; D remains ambiguous. CDR3 length: 18 residues. Per the germline V gene, CDR1 is KGHSH and CDR2 is LQKENI. V dropped 3 bases and J dropped 4 bases, with 19 bases sitting between them. CDR3 bases: TGTGCCAGCTCACCGCTAACTATGAGACTGGGAGGGGCCAACGTCCTGACTTTC. This sequence encodes CASSPLTMRLGGANVLTF. The full variable domain, with the rest looked up from reference TRBV18 and TRBJ2-6, is NAGVMQNPRHLVRRRGQEARLRCSPMKGHSHVYWYRQLPEEGLKFMVYLQKENIIDESGMPKERFSAEFPKEGPSILRIQQVVRGDSAAYFCASSPLTMRLGGANVLTFGAGSRLTVL.

The chain combines TRBV7-2 with TRBJ2-2; no reliable D call. This CDR3 is built from 14 residues. V was cut by 3 bases and J by 4 bases, with 9 bases left in between. Germline V gene sequence: CDR1 SGHTA, CDR2 FQGNSA. The CDR3 loop reads CASSFLQSTGELFF. CDR3 bases: TGTGCCAGCAGCTTTCTACAAAGCACCGGGGAGCTGTTTTTT.

V is TRBV6-5 and J is TRBJ1-1; possibly TRBD1 for D (5 bases). The CDR3 is 15 residues long. V gave up 7 bases and J gave up 5 bases, with 20 bases separating them. In germline, CDR1 is MNHEY, CDR2 SVGAGI. CDR3 in DNA: TGTGCCAGCACCAACTCGGGACGTTTGTTAACTGAAGCTTTCTTT. Translated, it gives CASTNSGRLLTEAFF.

The rearrangement links TRBV6-6 to TRBJ2-3; 12 bases map to TRBD2. Germline V gene sequence: CDR1 MNHNY, CDR2 SVGAGI (reference sequence). V shed 2 bases, J shed 4 bases, and the junction held 4 bases outside the gene matches. There are 16 residues in the CDR3. The DNA of the CDR3 is TGTGCCAGCAGTTACGCTAGCGGGGGGGCCCCAGATACGCAGTATTTT. Residues: CASSYASGGAPDTQYF.

In its sample, this clone was seen once. The chain carries TRBV15 and TRBJ2-3; the match to TRBD2 covers 7 bases. This CDR3 spans 15 amino acids. V lost 4 bases to trimming and J lost 0 bases; unmatched junction nucleotides: 4. The germline gives CDR1 LNHNV, CDR2 YYDKDF (reference sequence). CDR3 nucleotides: TGTGCCACCAGCACGGGCGGGGGTAGCACAGATACGCAGTATTTT. It is translated as CATSTGGGSTDTQYF.

The J gene is TRBJ1-3, the V gene TRBV6-5, with 7 nucleotides matching TRBD1. Germline V gene data show CDR1 as MNHEY and CDR2 as SVGAGI. The length of the CDR3 is 14 residues. V lost 9 bases to trimming and J lost 1 base; unmatched junction nucleotides: 6. DNA of the CDR3: TGTGCCAGTCGACAGGGCCTTTCTGGAAACACCATATATTTT. Translating gives CASRQGLSGNTIYF.

The rearrangement joins TRBV30 to TRBJ2-3, with TRBD1 as a possible D gene (6 bases). The CDR3 runs 18 residues. V was shortened by 1 base and J by 1 base, with 21 bases between the two germline ends. Germline CDR1 and CDR2: GTSNPN and SVGIG (reference sequence). This chain's CDR3 is CAWSAYQGPPGGTDTQYF. DNA for the CDR3: TGTGCCTGGAGTGCCTACCAGGGCCCCCCAGGGGGCACAGATACGCAGTATTTT. Supplemented by reference TRBV30 and TRBJ2-3, the full variable domain reads SQTIHQWPATLVQPVGSPLSLECTVEGTSNPNLYWYRQAAGRGLQLLFYSVGIGQISSEVPQNLSASRPQDRQFILSSKKLLLSDSGFYLCAWSAYQGPPGGTDTQYFGPGTRLTVL.

The chain combines TRBV5-1 with TRBJ1-4, with 10 bases that match TRBD1. After removal of 4 bases from V and 7 bases from J, the junction contained 4 bases not matched to a gene. CDR3 length: 14 residues. CDR1 and CDR2 from the germline V gene are SGHRS and YFSETQ. The CDR3: CASSKTGGGEKLFF. For the CDR3, the DNA is TGCGCCAGCAGCAAGACAGGGGGCGGTGAAAAACTGTTTTTT.

The rearrangement links TRBV7-9 to TRBJ1-1, with D possibly being TRBD1 (6 bases). Germline CDR1 SEHNR, CDR2 FQNEAQ (reference sequence). The CDR3 consists of 14 residues. Trimming stripped 5 bases from V and 6 bases from J, with 16 bases between. The CDR3 DNA sequence: TGTGCCAGCAGCGAGCAAACAGGGATCCCTGAAGCTTTCTTT. It is translated as CASSEQTGIPEAFF.

This clone was seen more than once but under ten times. V is TRBV5-1 and J is TRBJ2-7; 9 bases match TRBD1. Per the germline V gene, CDR1 is SGHRS and CDR2 is YFSETQ. The junction had 9 bases not matched to a gene; V was cut back by 9 bases and J by 5 bases. The length of the CDR3 is 13 residues. The CDR3 DNA reads as TGCGCCATACCGACCGGGACAGGGAACGAGCAGTACTTC. Its protein is CAIPTGTGNEQYF.

For this clone: Additional DNA sequences in this sample encode the identical CDR3. This chain uses TRBV6-5 with TRBJ1-1, with D perhaps matching TRBD1 (5 bases). The V and J ends lost 7 bases and 1 base respectively, with 7 bases between them. The CDR3 covers 12 residues. Germline CDR1 reads MNHEY; CDR2 reads SVGAGI. In nucleotides, the CDR3 is TGTGCCAGCATCGGGGGGAACACTGAAGCTTTCTTT. It yields the protein CASIGGNTEAFF.

This clone was recorded once. The chain is built from TRBV6-2 or TRBV6-3 and TRBJ1-4, with D perhaps matching TRBD1 (5 bases). The ends were cut back, 5 bases at V and 7 bases at J, with 14 bases in the middle. CDR3 size: 14 residues. From germline, CDR1 is MNHEY and CDR2 SVGEGT. The CDR3 coding sequence is TGTGCCAGCAGTATCAGGGAAGCGGTTGAAAAACTGTTTTTT. This gives the protein CASSIREAVEKLFF.

This chain links TRBV30 with TRBJ1-6; a possible D gene is TRBD1 (5 bases). Germline V lookup: CDR1 GTSNPN, CDR2 SVGIG (reference sequence). V lost 2 bases and J 8 bases, leaving 16 bases between the germline ends. This CDR3 spans 15 amino acids. The CDR3 sequence is CAWSPVPPGDSPLHF. The CDR3 DNA reads TGTGCCTGGAGTCCCGTCCCCCCGGGGGATTCACCCCTCCACTTT.

The chain is built from TRBV6-6 and TRBJ1-2; 10 positions match TRBD1. The CDR3 is made up of 13 amino acids. Trimming took 5 bases from V and 6 from J; bases not matched to a gene: 3. Germline V lookup: CDR1 MNHNY, CDR2 SVGAGI (reference sequence). The chain's CDR3 is CASSTGTGDGYTF. The CDR3 DNA sequence: TGTGCCAGCAGTACCGGGACAGGGGATGGCTACACCTTC.

The rearrangement joins TRBV3-1 (or the pseudogene TRBV3-2) to TRBJ2-3, with no clear D. Trimming removed 4 bases from V and 2 bases from J, with 10 bases in between. This CDR3 spans 14 amino acids. Germline lookup yields CDR1 LGHDT and CDR2 YNNKEL (reference sequence). Here the CDR3 DNA reads TGTGCCAGCAGCCCTTACCGTAACACAGATACGCAGTATTTT. It encodes CASSPYRNTDTQYF.

Worth noting for this clone: The sample contains more than one DNA sequence encoding this CDR3. V usage is TRBV4-1 and J usage is TRBJ1-5; the D gene is possibly TRBD1 (5 bases). Per germline, CDR1 MGHRA and CDR2 YSYEKL. With 0 bases removed from V and 2 bases from J, the gap between germline ends came to 11 bases. The CDR3 is 16 residues long. The CDR3 loop reads CASSQDGGIGNQPQHF. As DNA, the CDR3 is TGCGCCAGCAGCCAAGATGGGGGTATCGGCAATCAGCCCCAGCATTTT.

The rearrangement uses TRBV18 and TRBJ1-2; no clear D. The CDR3 has 13 amino acids. With 3 bases removed from V and 7 bases from J, the gap between germline ends came to 12 bases. Germline V gene data show CDR1 as KGHSH and CDR2 as LQKENI. CDR3 in amino acids: CASSPTGELGYTF. In nucleotides, the CDR3 is TGTGCCAGCTCACCCACGGGAGAGCTTGGCTACACCTTC.

This clone was counted a few times. V and J are TRBV3-1 (or the pseudogene TRBV3-2) and TRBJ1-5; 7 positions agree with TRBD1. Unmatched junction bases numbered 10, after V lost 4 bases and J lost 4 bases. The CDR3 runs to 16 residues. The V gene's germline CDR1 is LGHDT and CDR2 YNNKEL (reference sequence). This CDR3 is CASSPRQGENNQPQHF. The CDR3 DNA reads TGTGCCAGCAGCCCGCGACAGGGTGAGAATAATCAGCCCCAGCATTTT.

The chain carries TRBV4-1 and TRBJ2-5, with D perhaps TRBD1 (5 bases). The CDR3 spans 14 residues. The germline V gene encodes CDR1 MGHRA and CDR2 YSYEKL. Trimming shortened V by 2 bases and J by 1 base, and 8 bases separated the two germline ends. CDR3 sequence: CASSQRQFQETQYF. CDR3 bases: TGCGCCAGCAGCCAACGACAGTTCCAAGAGACCCAGTACTTC.

The chain recombines TRBV14 with TRBJ2-7, with D perhaps assigned TRBD1 or TRBD2 (5 bases each). This CDR3 has 15 residues. Between the trimmed V and J ends, which lost 4 bases and 0 bases, there was a span of 13 bases. Germline CDR1 is SGHDN and CDR2 is FVKESK. CDR3 sequence (DNA): TGTGCCAGCAGCCTAACCGGGACCGTCTCCTACGAGCAGTACTTC. Protein product: CASSLTGTVSYEQYF.

The chain is built from TRBV7-8 and TRBJ2-3; TRBD1 aligns across 7 bases. The CDR3 is 13 residues long. The ends lost 5 bases at V and 13 bases at J; junction bases unmatched: 12. Germline assignment: CDR1 SGHVS and CDR2 FQNEAQ. The CDR3 reads CASSQGGVPWEYF. CDR3 DNA sequence: TGTGCCAGCAGCCAAGGGGGCGTCCCCTGGGAGTATTTT.

This chain connects TRBV24-1 to TRBJ2-2, with D tentatively TRBD2 (5 bases). The CDR3 sequence is 16 residues long. The V gene's germline CDR1 is KGHDR and CDR2 SFDVKD. V was pared by 2 bases and J by 0 bases, with 9 bases between. The CDR3 region has the DNA TGTGCCACCAGTGATTCCAGGACTCCGAACACCGGGGAGCTGTTTTTT. It is translated as CATSDSRTPNTGELFF.